This TCR beta chain was found in a study of a mutant IDH1 vaccine in newly diagnosed glioma. This clone was recorded only once. Sequencing used immunoSEQ multiplex PCR; TCRdb keeps in-frame clones, though not all of them. The data contain about 92,000 clones, about four fifths of them singletons. This sample's time point: baseline, week 1 (first vaccination visit). Treatment indicated: pre-vaccination baseline after standard-of-care therapy. The junction had 7 bases not matched to a gene; V was cut back by 3 bases and J by 1 base. This CDR3 is built from 15 residues. CDR1 and CDR2 (germline): SGHNT, YYREEE (reference sequence).

The TCR sequence derives from a woman between 50 and 59 years old with glioma. Sequenced material: PBMCs, taken from a glioma patient treated with radiotherapy, temozolomide or both. V usage is TRBV5-4 and J usage is TRBJ2-7; 7 nucleotides line up with TRBD1. Here the CDR3 DNA reads TGTGCCAGCAGCTCGGCAGGGACAGAGTCCTACGAGCAGTACTTC. This sequence encodes CASSSAGTESYEQYF.